Described below is a single T cell receptor beta chain sequence and its context. Using a J-beta primer mix together with a sample-barcoded 5' primer, a second PCR was run for roughly 7 to 11 cycles. One entry per CDR3 protein, called by TCRdb with MiXCR from the 5' RACE reads. This table holds roughly 550,000 distinct CDR3 sequences, more than 20% found once. These data come from a study of blood T cells in healthy people across ages. Total RNA extraction produced at least 5.5 micrograms (per sample) for the study. These same data were also listed under a study on T cells of mothers and their children. That work states: Similar effects of thymic selection on TCR recombination output were recorded in related and unrelated pairs.

This receptor was identified in a boy aged 5-17 years in good health. The specimen was blood.

DNA of the CDR3: TGTGCCAGCAGTGAAGCCCGTCAGGATGAAAAACTGTTTTTT. Its protein product is CASSEARQDEKLFF. The rearrangement uses TRBV2 and TRBJ1-4; D is unclear. Germline V gene sequence: CDR1 SNHLY, CDR2 FYNNEI. The CDR3 totals 14 residues. V lost 0 bases to trimming and J lost 6 bases, with 8 bases between them.